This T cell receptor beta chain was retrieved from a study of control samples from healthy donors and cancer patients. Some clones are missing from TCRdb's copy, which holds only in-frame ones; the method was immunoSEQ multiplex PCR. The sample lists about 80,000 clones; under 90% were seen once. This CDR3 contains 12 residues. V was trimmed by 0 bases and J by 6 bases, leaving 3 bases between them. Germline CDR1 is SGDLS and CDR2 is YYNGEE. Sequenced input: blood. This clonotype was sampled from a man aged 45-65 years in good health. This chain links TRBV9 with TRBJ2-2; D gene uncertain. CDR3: CASSVAAGELFF. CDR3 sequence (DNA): TGTGCCAGCAGCGTAGCTGCCGGGGAGCTGTTTTTT.